This record looks at one TCR beta chain sequence and its context. Genomic DNA of every subset was divided equally among multiple immunoSEQ plates. Only in-frame clones appear in the TCRdb table, and some are missing; sequencing was by immunoSEQ multiplex PCR. The sample yields about 2.2 million clones, about 93% seen once. Naive CD8 cells comprised CD45RO-negative, CCR7-positively selected cells, excluding terminally differentiated effector memory CD45RA+ cells. The data originate from a study of shared clonotypes between healthy human individuals. Germline values: CDR1 MDHEN, CDR2 SYDVKM. This CDR3 comprises 17 residues. V was pared by 3 bases and J by 0 bases, with 12 bases between.

This sequence originates from a man between 18 and 35 years old in good health. Some clones in this sample may be carry-over from other donors' samples. This chain joins TRBV28 and TRBJ2-6; D might be TRBD2 (5 bases). The sample taken for sequencing was naive CD8+ T cells from PBMCs. The CDR3 reads CASSFEGALSGANVLTF. For the CDR3, the DNA is TGTGCCAGCAGTTTTGAGGGAGCCCTCTCTGGGGCCAACGTCCTGACTTTC. Complete variable domain (other parts from reference TRBV28 and TRBJ2-6): DVKVTQSSRYLVKRTGEKVFLECVQDMDHENMFWYRQDPGLGLRLIYFSYDVKMKEKGDIPEGYSVSREKKERFSLILESASTNQTSMYLCASSFEGALSGANVLTFGAGSRLTVL.